These 18 T cell receptor beta chains came from one sample sequenced in a study of cytomegalovirus exposure and HLA in healthy donors. Both 60 Vbeta primers and 13 Jbeta primers went into the PCR. Measured with immunoSEQ multiplex PCR; TCRdb has only the in-frame clones, and not every one. The repertoire holds 95,000 to 100,000 clones, 76% seen once, with 1.5% to 2.5% in the top ten. Sequencing was performed on PBMCs. Receptors were obtained from a middle-aged man in good health and CMV-seronegative.

The chain recombines TRBV11-2 with TRBJ2-2; 8 nucleotides match TRBD2. The CDR3 contains 18 residues. V was pared by 4 bases and J by 0 bases, with 10 bases of the junction left unmatched. Germline V gives CDR1 SGHAT, CDR2 FQNNGV. The DNA for the CDR3 is TGTGCCAGCAGCTCTACCGAGTTTAGCGGGGCGAACACCGGGGAGCTGTTTTTT. It specifies CASSSTEFSGANTGELFF. Variable domain in full (rest from reference TRBV11-2 and TRBJ2-2): EAGVAQSPRYKIIEKRQSVAFWCNPISGHATLYWYQQILGQGPKLLIQFQNNGVVDDSQLPKDRFSAERLKGVDSTLKIQPAKLEDSAVYLCASSSTEFSGANTGELFFGEGSRLTVL.

This clone was observed once. The chain recombines TRBV5-6 with TRBJ2-7; 7 nucleotides line up with TRBD2. The V gene end was trimmed by 3 bases and the J gene end by 6 bases; junction bases not matched to a gene: 9. Germline V CDR1 and CDR2: SGHDT, YYEEEE. The CDR3 length is 14 residues. In nucleotides, the CDR3 is TGTGCCAGCAGCTGGGGTCTAGGGGAGGGCGAGCAGTACTTC. It is translated as CASSWGLGEGEQYF.

V usage is TRBV6-4 and J usage is TRBJ1-2; the D is unclear. V was clipped by 8 bases and J by 4 bases, with 17 bases between them. CDR3 size: 14 residues. Germline assignment: CDR1 MRHNA and CDR2 SNTAGT. The CDR3 DNA follows: TGTGCCAGCCAAGAGATTGACTGGGTCTATGGCTACACCTTC. Translated: CASQEIDWVYGYTF.

The chain is built from TRBV29-1 and TRBJ1-2; TRBD1 aligns across 10 bases. Trimming took 7 bases from V and 7 from J; bases not matched to a gene: 6. The CDR3 contains 12 residues. Looked up from germline, CDR1 is SQVTM and CDR2 is ANQGSEA. CDR3 DNA sequence: TGCAGCGACTCCGGGACAGGGGTTGGCTACACCTTC. Translation: CSDSGTGVGYTF.

The V call is TRBV11-2, the J call TRBJ1-2; no definite D call. V gave up 4 bases and J gave up 6 bases, with 15 bases separating them. The CDR3 consists of 14 residues. CDR1 SGHAT and CDR2 FQNNGV come from the germline V gene. The CDR3 DNA reads TGTGCCAGCAGCTCCCTCGAGGCATTTAATGGCTACACCTTC. Translated: CASSSLEAFNGYTF.

The rearrangement joins TRBV18 to TRBJ1-5, with D maybe TRBD1 (6 bases). Trimming removed 1 base from V and 3 bases from J, with 7 bases in between. Germline values: CDR1 KGHSH, CDR2 LQKENI. The CDR3 extends over 14 amino acids. This CDR3 is CASSPRTDNQPQHF. The CDR3 DNA sequence: TGTGCCAGCTCACCACGGACAGACAATCAGCCCCAGCATTTT.

This clone was observed a single time. The V and J genes are TRBV5-4 and TRBJ2-1, with 9 nucleotides matching TRBD2. Germline values: CDR1 SGHNT, CDR2 YYREEE (reference sequence). The CDR3 runs to 15 residues. Trimming removed 4 bases from V and 3 bases from J; junction bases left unmatched: 5. CDR3 residues: CASSPDSGGYNEQFF. The CDR3 DNA reads TGTGCCAGCAGCCCCGATAGCGGGGGCTACAATGAGCAGTTCTTC.

This CDR3 is CAWSEQGPTEAFF. CDR3 nucleotide sequence: TGTGCCTGGAGTGAACAGGGGCCCACTGAAGCTTTCTTT. The chain is built from TRBV30 and TRBJ1-1; 7 nucleotides agree with TRBD1. In germline, CDR1 is GTSNPN, CDR2 SVGIG (reference sequence). After removal of 1 base from V and 4 bases from J, the junction contained 3 bases not matched to a gene. The CDR3 covers 13 residues. Looking up the rest from reference TRBV30 and TRBJ1-1 gives the full variable domain: SQTIHQWPATLVQPVGSPLSLECTVEGTSNPNLYWYRQAAGRGLQLLFYSVGIGQISSEVPQNLSASRPQDRQFILSSKKLLLSDSGFYLCAWSEQGPTEAFFGQGTRLTVV.

This rearrangement joins TRBV5-6 to TRBJ1-1; D may be TRBD1 (6 bases). The germline V and J ends were trimmed by 5 bases and 4 bases, with 12 bases remaining between them. CDR3 size: 13 residues. CDR1 and CDR2 from the germline V gene are SGHDT and YYEEEE. The CDR3 DNA is TGTGCCAGCAGTCCCACAGGGACCACTGAAGCTTTCTTT. It encodes CASSPTGTTEAFF.

The chain employs TRBV21-1 and TRBJ1-5. TRBV21-1 counts as a pseudogene. The CDR3 totals 15 residues. CDR3 loop: CASVGIGGIIQPQHF. The CDR3 DNA sequence: TGTGCCAGCGTGGGGATCGGGGGAATAATTCAGCCCCAGCATTTT.

The rearrangement links TRBV6-5 to TRBJ1-1, with TRBD1 as a possible D gene (5 bases). The CDR3 sequence is 13 residues long. Germline V CDR1 and CDR2: MNHEY, SVGAGI. V was pared by 7 bases and J by 4 bases, with 13 bases between. The CDR3 DNA reads as TGTGCCAGCACCTCGGACATAACCACTGAAGCTTTCTTT. Encoded protein: CASTSDITTEAFF.

The chain is built from TRBV6-1 and TRBJ2-2; 8 nucleotides match TRBD2. CDR1 MNHNS and CDR2 SASEGT come from the germline V gene. This CDR3 has 14 residues. With V trimmed by 4 bases and J by 6 bases, 4 bases remained unmatched. The CDR3 loop is CASSGGTSPGELFF. CDR3 coding DNA: TGTGCCAGCAGTGGCGGGACTAGTCCCGGGGAGCTGTTTTTT.

This clone was seen a handful of times. The chain uses TRBV29-1 and TRBJ1-2; no firm D call. The CDR3 runs to 16 residues. The V end lost 3 bases, the J end lost 0 bases, and 17 bases lay between the germline ends. Germline V gene lookup returns CDR1 SQVTM and CDR2 ANQGSEA. The DNA for the CDR3 is TGCAGCGTTGAGGGCAAGGGCCCTAGCACTAACTATGGCTACACCTTC. This encodes CSVEGKGPSTNYGYTF.

V usage is TRBV10-3 and J usage is TRBJ2-5; the D is unclear. Trimming took 0 bases from V and 1 from J, leaving 3 bases between them. In germline, CDR1 is ENHRY, CDR2 SYGVKD. This CDR3 spans 13 amino acids. The CDR3 reads CAISESSQETQYF. CDR3 sequence (DNA): TGTGCCATCAGTGAGTCGAGCCAAGAGACCCAGTACTTC.

The V and J genes are TRBV11-2 and TRBJ2-1; 9 nucleotides align to TRBD2. The V gene's germline CDR1 is SGHAT and CDR2 FQNNGV. CDR3 length equals 15 residues. V lost 2 bases, J lost 12 bases, and 11 bases stayed unmatched. The CDR3 loop reads CASSLNSGRLVGQFF. As DNA, the CDR3 is TGTGCCAGCAGCTTAAATAGCGGGAGATTGGTAGGGCAGTTCTTC.

The chain carries TRBV5-5 and TRBJ1-1; weak D call: TRBD1 (6 bases). The CDR3 length is 16 residues. V was shortened by 1 base and J by 8 bases, with 21 bases between the two germline ends. Germline-derived CDR1 and CDR2 are SGHKS and YYEKEE (reference sequence). CDR3: CASSLITTGSTIEAFF. In DNA form, the CDR3 reads TGTGCCAGCAGCTTGATCACGACAGGCTCCACCATAGAAGCTTTCTTT.

This clone was counted once. The V call is TRBV28, the J call TRBJ1-3, with a weak D call TRBD1 (5 bases). The germline CDR1 and CDR2 sequences are MDHEN and SYDVKM. The CDR3 sequence is 19 residues long. Trimming pared 2 bases from V and 0 bases from J, leaving 20 bases between. The CDR3, as DNA: TGTGCCAGCAGTTTAAGTCCAATATACAGGCGCGTCTCTGGAAACACCATATATTTT. Residues: CASSLSPIYRRVSGNTIYF.

The rearrangement uses TRBV28 and TRBJ2-5; 9 bases agree with TRBD1. CDR1 and CDR2 (germline): MDHEN, SYDVKM. CDR3 length: 14 amino acids. V was pared by 3 bases and J by 2 bases, with 1 base of the junction left unmatched. The CDR3 nucleotides read TGTGCCAGCAGTTTCGACAGGGGGCAAGAGACCCAGTACTTC. Its protein is CASSFDRGQETQYF.